The next 11 T cell receptor beta chains were all read from a single sample in a study of blood T cell repertoires in COVID-19. Generated by immunoSEQ multiplex PCR, the TCRdb table keeps only in-frame clones and is missing some. The sample lists some 170,000 clones, roughly 87% occurring once. The material sequenced was peripheral blood. The source of these receptors is a woman between 45 and 60 years old with acute or convalescent COVID-19.

This rearrangement joins TRBV2 to TRBJ2-5; possible D gene TRBD2, 5 bases. Germline V gene lookup returns CDR1 SNHLY and CDR2 FYNNEI. This CDR3 is 14 amino acids long. Trimming left V 3 bases short and J 3 bases short, with 11 bases between. This chain's CDR3 is CASSERRDKETQYF. The CDR3 bases are TGTGCCAGCAGTGAGAGACGGGATAAAGAGACCCAGTACTTC.

The chain couples TRBV11-2 to TRBJ2-7; D may be TRBD2 (5 bases). Trimming cost V 6 bases and J 6 bases, with 9 bases left between them. Germline loops: CDR1 SGHAT, CDR2 FQNNGV. The CDR3 covers 11 residues. For the CDR3, the DNA is TGTGCCAGCAGATATGCGGGCGAGCAGTACTTC. Amino acid sequence: CASRYAGEQYF.

This clone showed up just a few times. The rearrangement uses TRBV6-2 or TRBV6-3 and TRBJ1-2; a possible D gene is TRBD1 (6 bases). V dropped 4 bases and J dropped 6 bases, with 21 bases sitting between them. The CDR3 extends over 16 amino acids. CDR1 is MNHEY, CDR2 SVGEGT, per germline. CDR3 in DNA: TGTGCCAGCAGTTTTCTCGGGACACCTAAAGGAGATGGCTACACCTTC. The encoded protein is CASSFLGTPKGDGYTF.

The V and J genes are TRBV13 and TRBJ2-3; D possibly corresponds to TRBD1 (5 bases). Germline V CDR1 and CDR2: PRHDT, FYEKMQ (reference sequence). V was trimmed by 0 bases and J by 1 base, leaving 5 bases between them. This CDR3 is built from 14 residues. The CDR3 protein is CASSLGTGTDTQYF. Here the CDR3 DNA reads TGTGCCAGCAGCTTAGGGACAGGCACAGATACGCAGTATTTT.

The rearrangement links TRBV7-2 to TRBJ1-1, with a possible D match to TRBD1 (6 bases). Per germline, CDR1 SGHTA and CDR2 FQGNSA. The CDR3 is 15 residues long. Trimming stripped 1 base from V and 4 bases from J, with 13 bases between. The CDR3 region is CASSLVSGVSTEAFF. The DNA for the CDR3 is TGTGCCAGCAGCTTAGTGTCAGGGGTGAGCACTGAAGCTTTCTTT. Variable domain in full (rest from reference TRBV7-2 and TRBJ1-1): GAGVSQSPSNKVTEKGKDVELRCDPISGHTALYWYRQSLGQGLEFLIYFQGNSAPDKSGLPSDRFSAERTGGSVSTLTIQRTQQEDSAVYLCASSLVSGVSTEAFFGQGTRLTVV.

The CDR3 region is CASSLRDRGQGSPLHF. The CDR3 DNA is TGTGCCAGCAGCCTCCGGGACAGGGGGCAGGGATCACCCCTCCACTTT. The chain couples TRBV7-8 to TRBJ1-6; 12 nucleotides line up with TRBD1. With V trimmed by 5 bases and J by 10 bases, 9 bases remained unmatched. CDR1 and CDR2 (germline): SGHVS, FQNEAQ. The CDR3 contains 16 residues.

The V gene is TRBV18, the J gene TRBJ1-2; 10 bases align to TRBD1. Looked up from germline, CDR1 is KGHSH and CDR2 is LQKENI. CDR3 length equals 13 residues. V lost 4 bases and J lost 6; bases outside the gene matches: 2. As DNA, the CDR3 is TGTGCCAGCTCACTTGGGACAGGGGATGGCTACACCTTC. It codes for CASSLGTGDGYTF. Variable domain in full (rest from reference TRBV18 and TRBJ1-2): NAGVMQNPRHLVRRRGQEARLRCSPMKGHSHVYWYRQLPEEGLKFMVYLQKENIIDESGMPKERFSAEFPKEGPSILRIQQVVRGDSAAYFCASSLGTGDGYTFGSGTRLTVV.

V is TRBV20-1 and J is TRBJ1-2, with 7 nucleotides matching TRBD1. This CDR3 has 11 amino acids. Germline CDR1 and CDR2: DFQATT and SNEGSKA (reference sequence). The V and J ends lost 3 bases and 7 bases, in that order; junction bases with no gene match: 2. CDR3 sequence: CSASTGVGYTF. The CDR3 coding sequence is TGCAGTGCTAGTACAGGGGTTGGCTACACCTTC.

The chain is built from TRBV4-2 and TRBJ1-6, with unresolved D. The germline gives CDR1 LGHNA, CDR2 YNFKEQ. The CDR3 contains 14 residues. The V and J ends lost 1 base and 4 bases respectively, with 5 bases between them. CDR3 loop: CASSQGPYNSPLHF. DNA of the CDR3: TGTGCCAGCAGCCAAGGTCCGTATAATTCACCCCTCCACTTT.

This clone has a handful of counts. This chain connects TRBV5-1 to TRBJ1-2; D uncertain. Per germline, CDR1 SGHRS and CDR2 YFSETQ. The CDR3 runs to 11 residues. V was clipped by 0 bases and J by 8 bases, with 5 bases between them. The CDR3 loop is CASSLDGGYTF. CDR3 nucleotides: TGCGCCAGCAGCTTGGACGGGGGCTACACCTTC.

J is TRBJ1-3 and V is TRBV5-8, with unresolved D. The length of the CDR3 is 15 residues. V lost 0 bases, J lost 0 bases, and 7 bases lay in between. CDR1 is SGHTS and CDR2 is YDEGEE in the germline V gene. This CDR3 reads CASSLGHSSGNTIYF. The CDR3 bases are TGTGCCAGCAGCTTGGGACATTCCTCTGGAAACACCATATATTTT.